This T cell receptor (beta chain) appears in the sequencing data of a study of beta chain features in type 1 diabetes. The germline gives CDR1 SEHNR, CDR2 FQNEAQ (reference sequence). The CDR3 is 14 amino acids. Deletions cut 2 bases from V and 0 bases from J, with 7 bases between. Overall study results and limits: Moderate yet significant TCRB CDR3 shortening was seen in Type 1 diabetes patients in all four CD4+ subsets.

Expressed TCRB transcripts were sequenced because the entire RNA isolate underwent reverse transcription. Produced via immunoSEQ multiplex PCR; TCRdb's table is partial and in-frame only. The repertoire has about 740,000 clones, about an eighth of them found once; the top ten carry 0.022%. Concerning this clone itself: The antigen is undetermined. This sample includes further DNA sequences coding for the same CDR3.

The sequencing sample was made of naive CD4+ T cells from blood. The TCR originated in a man aged 18 to 30 with type 1 diabetes. V is TRBV7-9 and J is TRBJ1-1, with D perhaps TRBD1 (5 bases). CDR3 region: CASSLRTLNTEAFF. The CDR3 nucleotides are TGTGCCAGCAGCTTACGGACACTGAACACTGAAGCTTTCTTT.